The clone carrying this T cell receptor beta chain is a singleton in its sample. Time point meaning: peripheral blood 6 weeks after treatment start. Anywhere from 1 to 8 samples came from each patient, spanning pretreatment and on-treatment. The source of the sample is a study of PD-L1 blockade in urothelial cancer. Study details: Patients with male sex and bladder-origin urothelial cancer accounted for about 85% of the roughly 30 enrolled. Prior chemotherapy in patients spanned 0 to 3 regimens. It was at 3 weeks (second dose) and 6 weeks after treatment start that blood was analyzed.

The CDR3 loop spans 15 amino acids. Trimming took 1 base from V and 4 from J; bases not matched to a gene: 4. CDR1 and CDR2 (germline): SGDLS, YYNGEE. This table comes from immunoSEQ multiplex PCR, and its TCRdb copy is limited to in-frame clones, with some not included. The sample lists about 36,000 clones; roughly 84% were seen once. This rearrangement joins TRBV9 to TRBJ2-3; 9 positions agree with TRBD1. The sequenced sample was PBMCs, obtained around atezolizumab (anti-PD-L1) treatment. The receptor was derived from a man aged 35 to 55 with urothelial cancer. The CDR3 sequence is CASSVQGQGPDTQYF. CDR3 coding DNA: TGTGCCAGCAGCGTACAGGGACAGGGACCAGATACGCAGTATTTT.